Presented here are 3 T cell receptor beta chains from one specimen sequenced in a study of CD8+CD57+ T cells in acquired aplastic anemia. Whoever was chosen for sequencing had shown CD8+CD57+ cell expansion by flow cytometry. TCR beta VDJ combinations and CDR3 sequences were profiled from genomic DNA. Each CDR3 protein gets one entry after TCRdb re-called the reads with MiXCR. Of a few hundred thousand distinct CDR3 sequences listed, approximately 79% are singletons. Sequenced sample: sorted CD4+, CD8+, or CD8+CD57+ T cells (not recorded which) from PBMCs. These receptors were collected from a human donor with aplastic anemia.

The rearrangement uses TRBV5-4 and TRBJ1-2; D perhaps matches TRBD1 (5 bases). Trimming took off 8 bases at V and 8 bases at J, with 22 bases between the two ends. The CDR3 is 14 residues long. CDR1 is SGHNT and CDR2 is YYREEE in the germline V gene (reference sequence). The CDR3 DNA reads TGTGCCAGGAGCGTACAAGGCGGGGCAAAAGGCTACACCTTC. It encodes CARSVQGGAKGYTF.

The V call is TRBV2, the J call TRBJ1-6; D is ambiguous. The CDR3 consists of 17 residues. The V end lost 7 bases, the J end lost 4 bases, and 20 bases lay between the germline ends. CDR1 is SNHLY and CDR2 is FYNNEI in the germline V gene. CDR3 bases: TGTGCCAGCACCGATGAACATGGCGACGTATATAATTCACCCCTCCACTTT. This sequence encodes CASTDEHGDVYNSPLHF. Supplemented by reference TRBV2 and TRBJ1-6, the full variable domain reads EPEVTQTPSHQVTQMGQEVILRCVPISNHLYFYWYRQILGQKVEFLVSFYNNEISEKSEIFDDQFSVERPDGSNFTLKIRSTKLEDSAMYFCASTDEHGDVYNSPLHFGNGTRLTVT.

This chain connects TRBV10-3 to TRBJ1-6; tentative D call: TRBD1 (6 bases). CDR3 length: 14 residues. Trimming took 5 bases from V and 5 from J, leaving 10 bases between them. CDR1 is ENHRY and CDR2 is SYGVKD in the germline V gene. This CDR3 reads CAISLGADNSPLHF. The CDR3 DNA sequence: TGTGCCATCAGTTTGGGGGCAGATAATTCACCCCTCCACTTT.